These 28 T cell receptor beta chains came from one sample sequenced in a study of early T cells in non-severe SARS-CoV-2 infection. TCRdb re-called the 5' RACE reads through MiXCR, storing one row per CDR3 protein. The repertoire consists of about 80,000 distinct CDR3 sequences, with roughly 12% occurring once and the leading ten covering more than 3%. The sequenced sample was whole blood. The receptors here all came from an adult who was a healthcare worker with PCR-confirmed SARS-CoV-2 infection or an uninfected control (not recorded which).

This chain connects TRBV6-5 to TRBJ2-3; TRBD2 aligns across 9 bases. The germline V gene has CDR1 MNHEY and CDR2 SVGAGI. V gave up 6 bases and J gave up 2 bases; unmatched junction bases: 9. This CDR3 is built from 16 residues. The CDR3 DNA sequence: TGTGCCAGCAGCCTGACTAGCGGTGGGGCCACAGATACGCAGTATTTT. Translated, it gives CASSLTSGGATDTQYF.

This clonotype came up many times. This chain uses TRBV2 with TRBJ1-3; no definite D call. The ends were cut back, 4 bases at V and 4 bases at J, with 17 bases in the middle. The CDR3 sequence is 16 residues long. Germline-derived CDR1 and CDR2 are SNHLY and FYNNEI. CDR3 nucleotides: TGTGCCAGCAGTGTCCTCCTTCCAGGTCCCGGAAACACCATATATTTT. This gives the protein CASSVLLPGPGNTIYF.

The chain joins TRBV12-3 or TRBV12-4 to TRBJ2-7; D unresolved. The length of the CDR3 is 13 residues. Deletions cut 3 bases from V and 2 bases from J, with 8 bases between. Here the CDR3 reads CASSFDAAYEQYF. The CDR3 DNA reads as TGTGCCAGCAGTTTCGATGCAGCCTACGAGCAGTACTTC.

The chain carries TRBV11-3 and TRBJ1-5; 7 bases are a match to TRBD1. Germline loops: CDR1 SGHNT, CDR2 YENEEA. CDR3 length: 15 residues. J gave up 4 bases and V 5 bases, and 8 bases lay outside the gene matches. Written as DNA, the CDR3 is TGTGCCAGCAGCGCGAGGACAGGAGCTAATCAGCCCCAGCATTTT. It encodes CASSARTGANQPQHF.

This clonotype was observed a few times. V usage is TRBV5-1 and J usage is TRBJ2-1, with D perhaps matching TRBD2 (5 bases). Germline CDR1 reads SGHRS; CDR2 reads YFSETQ. V lost 3 bases and J 0 bases, leaving 19 bases between the germline ends. The CDR3 sequence is 18 residues long. CDR3 DNA sequence: TGCGCCAGCAGCTCGAACCCCGGATGGGGAGTCTCCTACAATGAGCAGTTCTTC. Translating it yields CASSSNPGWGVSYNEQFF.

The gene calls are TRBV5-1 and TRBJ2-7; 8 nucleotides match TRBD2. From germline, CDR1 is SGHRS and CDR2 YFSETQ. Trimming at V came to 4 bases and at J to 3 bases, leaving 6 bases not matched to a gene. CDR3 length: 14 residues. CDR3 bases: TGCGCCAGCAGCCCGACCGGGACTAGCTACGAGCAGTACTTC. Translated: CASSPTGTSYEQYF.

The V gene is TRBV28, the J gene TRBJ2-5; the D gene could be TRBD1 or TRBD2 (5 bases each). V lost 7 bases, J lost 7 bases, and 13 bases lay in between. This CDR3 spans 12 amino acids. Germline V gene sequence: CDR1 MDHEN, CDR2 SYDVKM. This chain's CDR3 is CASTRDGRTQYF. DNA of the CDR3: TGTGCCAGCACCCGGGACGGACGGACCCAGTACTTC.

This clonotype has ten or more counts. The rearrangement links TRBV20-1 to TRBJ2-7; D uncertain. Germline V gene lookup returns CDR1 DFQATT and CDR2 SNEGSKA (reference sequence). This CDR3 is built from 12 residues. Trimming removed 3 bases at V and 7 bases at J, with 13 bases between. CDR3 nucleotides: TGCAGTGCTAGGATTAGGACGACAGAGCAGTACTTC. It yields the protein CSARIRTTEQYF.

This clonotype has at least ten counts. V and J are TRBV4-1 and TRBJ1-1; D might be TRBD1 (5 bases). The V end was cut by 6 bases, the J end by 7 bases, with 18 bases between. This CDR3 spans 14 amino acids. Looked up from germline, CDR1 is MGHRA and CDR2 is YSYEKL. CDR3 nucleotide sequence: TGCGCCAGCAGACAACTGACAGAGAACCTTGAAGCTTTCTTT. It codes for CASRQLTENLEAFF.

There are many counts of this clonotype. The CDR3 here is CSARPGPSGSYEQYF. The CDR3 nucleotides are TGCAGTGCTAGGCCAGGCCCTAGCGGATCCTACGAGCAGTACTTC. The J gene is TRBJ2-7, the V gene TRBV20-1, with 7 nucleotides matching TRBD2. From germline, CDR1 is DFQATT and CDR2 SNEGSKA (reference sequence). The CDR3 extends over 15 amino acids. V lost 3 bases and J lost 1; bases outside the gene matches: 9.

This clonotype was counted ten times or more. The J gene is TRBJ2-7, the V gene TRBV27, with D maybe TRBD2 (5 bases). Looked up from germline, CDR1 is MNHEY and CDR2 is SMNVEV (reference sequence). V was cut by 6 bases and J by 3 bases, with 21 bases left in between. The CDR3 covers 16 residues. The DNA for the CDR3 is TGTGCCAGCAGCCCGCGGGCTGGTGACTACAACTACGAGCAGTACTTC. This encodes CASSPRAGDYNYEQYF.

V and J are TRBV10-2 and TRBJ2-1; TRBD2 aligns across 8 bases. Germline trimming cut 6 bases from V and 6 bases from J; bases unmatched to any gene: 7. The CDR3 extends over 14 amino acids. Germline CDR1 and CDR2: WSHSY and SAAADI. The DNA of the CDR3 is TGCGCCAGCAGGTCTGCGGGAGGAGGCAATGAGCAGTTCTTC. It is translated as CASRSAGGGNEQFF.

This clonotype has a handful of counts. This chain links TRBV9 with TRBJ2-7, with D uncertain. In germline, CDR1 is SGDLS, CDR2 YYNGEE. Trimming left V 2 bases short and J 5 bases short, with 17 bases between. This CDR3 contains 15 residues. CDR3 sequence (DNA): TGTGCCAGCAGCGTTACCGCAGGTCCCACTCACGAGCAGTACTTC. The encoded protein is CASSVTAGPTHEQYF.

The chain carries TRBV9 and TRBJ1-5; no clear D gene. V was shortened by 0 bases and J by 1 base, with 11 bases between the two germline ends. CDR3 length equals 16 residues. Germline values: CDR1 SGDLS, CDR2 YYNGEE. CDR3 in DNA: TGTGCCAGCAGCGTAGGGGCATCGGCCAGCAATCAGCCCCAGCATTTT. This codes for CASSVGASASNQPQHF.

The chain couples TRBV5-1 to TRBJ2-1; 9 bases map to TRBD1. V lost 4 bases and J lost 10; bases outside the gene matches: 9. The germline gives CDR1 SGHRS, CDR2 YFSETQ. The CDR3 loop spans 14 amino acids. CDR3 DNA: TGCGCCAGCAGCCTGAATACAGGGGGCAACGAGCAGTTCTTC. It specifies CASSLNTGGNEQFF.

This clonotype has only a few counts. V and J are TRBV12-3 or TRBV12-4 and TRBJ2-3, with 8 bases identical to TRBD2. The junction had 13 bases not matched to a gene; V was cut back by 5 bases and J by 6 bases. This CDR3 has 16 amino acids. The CDR3 is CASSPSGSGKSDTQYF. CDR3 DNA: TGTGCCAGCAGTCCCTCTGGTAGCGGGAAATCTGATACGCAGTATTTT.

V is TRBV21-1 and J is TRBJ2-7. TRBV21-1 is tagged as a pseudogene. This CDR3 spans 10 amino acids. CDR3 residues: CASRVDEQYF. The CDR3 DNA is TGTGCCAGCAGAGTCGACGAGCAGTACTTC.

This clonotype was counted many times. The rearrangement joins TRBV18 to TRBJ2-1; 8 bases line up with TRBD2. Germline lookup yields CDR1 KGHSH and CDR2 LQKENI. The ends lost 6 bases at V and 7 bases at J; junction bases unmatched: 14. The CDR3 covers 16 residues. In DNA, the CDR3 is TGTGCCAGCTCCCCCGGTTTGCCGGGAGGGGTGAATGAGCAGTTCTTC. Translating it yields CASSPGLPGGVNEQFF.

This clonotype was seen ten or more times. The J gene is TRBJ1-2, the V gene TRBV30; TRBD1 agrees at 9 bases. The CDR3 has 15 amino acids. Germline V gene lookup returns CDR1 GTSNPN and CDR2 SVGIG (reference sequence). V gave up 2 bases and J gave up 5 bases; unmatched junction bases: 9. CDR3 sequence reads: CAWSPTGGATYGYTF. CDR3 coding DNA: TGTGCCTGGAGTCCTACAGGGGGCGCAACGTATGGCTACACCTTC.

V usage is TRBV10-3 and J usage is TRBJ2-7; 13 positions match TRBD2. Germline values: CDR1 ENHRY, CDR2 SYGVKD. V was clipped by 8 bases and J by 0 bases; unmatched bases: 1. This CDR3 is built from 14 residues. The CDR3 loop reads CAIGTSGISYEQYF. The CDR3 DNA reads as TGTGCCATCGGGACTAGCGGGATCTCCTACGAGCAGTACTTC.

Comments on this clonotype: A read error may explain this, as a much larger clone is one base away. This CDR3 reads CASSLLGLVGTDTQYF. CDR3 nucleotide sequence: TGTGCCAGCAGCTTACTAGGGCTAGTGGGGACAGATACGCAGTATTTT. The rearrangement links TRBV7-8 to TRBJ2-3; D is unresolved. The V gene lost 2 bases and the J gene lost 3 bases, with 15 bases spanning the gap. Germline CDR1 and CDR2: SGHVS and FQNEAQ. The CDR3 runs to 16 residues. The full variable domain, completed using reference TRBV7-8 and TRBJ2-3, is GAGVSQSPRYKVAKRGQDVALRCDPISGHVSLFWYQQALGQGPEFLTYFQNEAQLDKSGLPSDRFFAERPEGSVSTLKIQRTQQEDSAVYLCASSLLGLVGTDTQYFGPGTRLTVL.

This clonotype has only a few counts. The rearrangement uses TRBV6-1 and TRBJ2-2, with 9 bases lining up with TRBD1. This CDR3 is 15 amino acids long. Trimming at V came to 4 bases and at J to 6 bases, leaving 6 bases not matched to a gene. The germline gives CDR1 MNHNS, CDR2 SASEGT. In nucleotides, the CDR3 is TGTGCCAGCAGTGGGCCGCGACAGGGGGCCGGGGAGCTGTTTTTT. This codes for CASSGPRQGAGELFF.

This clonotype turned up a few times. V and J are TRBV12-3 or TRBV12-4 and TRBJ1-4, with D possibly TRBD1 on 5 matching bases. The CDR3 has 14 amino acids. Trimming left V 4 bases short and J 5 bases short, with 11 bases between. The CDR3 loop reads CASSWGGENEKLFF. CDR3 DNA: TGTGCCAGCAGTTGGGGAGGGGAAAATGAAAAACTGTTTTTT.

This clonotype was observed at least ten times. The rearrangement links TRBV7-3 to TRBJ2-7; tentative D call: TRBD2 (6 bases). V was cut by 4 bases and J by 1 base, with 14 bases left in between. From germline, CDR1 is SGHTA and CDR2 FQGTGA. The CDR3 is 15 amino acids. The CDR3 DNA reads as TGTGCCAGCAGCTCCGGGCTAGCGCAGTCCTACGAGCAGTACTTC. Translation: CASSSGLAQSYEQYF. The complete variable domain, with remaining parts taken from reference TRBV7-3 and TRBJ2-7, reads GAGVSQTPSNKVTEKGKYVELRCDPISGHTALYWYRQSLGQGPEFLIYFQGTGAADDSGLPNDRFFAVRPEGSVSTLKIQRTERGDSAVYLCASSSGLAQSYEQYFGPGTRLTVT.

The CDR3 DNA follows: TGTGCCAGCAGTTTAGAAGGGACAGGTAACATTCAGTACTTC. It is translated as CASSLEGTGNIQYF. The V gene is TRBV12-3 or TRBV12-4, the J gene TRBJ2-4, with TRBD1 identical over 8 bases. The length of the CDR3 is 14 residues. Trimming took 1 base from V and 7 from J; bases not matched to a gene: 3.

This clonotype was picked up many times. The chain has TRBV29-1 and TRBJ2-5, with 8 bases identical to TRBD1. The V segment lost 6 bases and the J segment 1 base; nucleotides outside the gene matches: 1. The CDR3 covers 12 residues. Germline V gives CDR1 SQVTM, CDR2 ANQGSEA. The CDR3 loop reads CSVDRGQETQYF. Written as DNA, the CDR3 is TGCAGCGTCGACAGGGGCCAAGAGACCCAGTACTTC. The full variable domain, completed using reference TRBV29-1 and TRBJ2-5, is SAVISQKPSRDICQRGTSLTIQCQVDSQVTMMFWYRQQPGQSLTLIATANQGSEATYESGFVIDKFPISRPNLTFSTLTVSNMSPEDSSIYLCSVDRGQETQYFGPGTRLLVL.

This clonotype was counted only a few times. The CDR3 DNA reads as TGTGCCAGCACCCCGCAGGGTGAGGCAAACATTCAGTACTTC. This translates into CASTPQGEANIQYF. The genes are TRBV27 and TRBJ2-4, with D possibly TRBD1 on 5 matching bases. Trimming stripped 7 bases from V and 6 bases from J, with 16 bases between. CDR3 length: 14 residues. Germline CDR1 reads MNHEY; CDR2 reads SMNVEV (reference sequence).

The gene calls are TRBV19 and TRBJ1-5, with TRBD1 identical over 12 bases. The CDR3 length is 14 residues. Germline loops: CDR1 LNHDA, CDR2 SQIVND (reference sequence). Germline trimming cut 4 bases from V and 10 bases from J; bases unmatched to any gene: 5. The CDR3 is CASSTGTGGEPQHF. The CDR3 region has the DNA TGTGCCAGTAGTACCGGGACAGGGGGCGAACCCCAGCATTTT.